This T cell receptor (beta chain) was retrieved from a study of shared clonotypes between healthy human individuals. Positive CCR7 selection of CD45RO-negative cells yielded the naive CD8 cells, and terminally differentiated effector memory CD45RA+ cells were excluded. The CDR3 runs to 16 residues. The germline V gene has CDR1 SGHTS and CDR2 YDEGEE. Trimming stripped 6 bases from V and 3 bases from J, with 22 bases between. TCRdb keeps only in-frame clones here, not all; method: immunoSEQ multiplex PCR. This table has hundreds of thousands of clones, 90% to 95% appearing once. The sequence was collected from a man younger than 40 in good health. Sequenced input: naive CD8+ T cells sorted from blood. The V call is TRBV5-8, the J call TRBJ2-7, with D unresolved. The CDR3 sequence: CASTSTTAPVIYEQYF. For the CDR3, the DNA is TGTGCCAGCACTTCTACAACGGCACCAGTGATCTACGAGCAGTACTTC.